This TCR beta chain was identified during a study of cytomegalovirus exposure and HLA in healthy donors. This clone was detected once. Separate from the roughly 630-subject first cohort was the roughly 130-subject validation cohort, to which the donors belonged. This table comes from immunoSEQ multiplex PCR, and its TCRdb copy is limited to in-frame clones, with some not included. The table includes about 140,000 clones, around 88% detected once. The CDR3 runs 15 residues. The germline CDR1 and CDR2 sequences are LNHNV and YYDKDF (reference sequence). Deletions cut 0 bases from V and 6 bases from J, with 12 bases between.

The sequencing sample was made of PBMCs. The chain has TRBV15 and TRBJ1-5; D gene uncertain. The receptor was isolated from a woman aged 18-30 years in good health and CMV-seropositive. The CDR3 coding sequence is TGTGCCACCAGCAGAGATAGACCCTCGGGTCAGCCCCAGCATTTT. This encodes CATSRDRPSGQPQHF.